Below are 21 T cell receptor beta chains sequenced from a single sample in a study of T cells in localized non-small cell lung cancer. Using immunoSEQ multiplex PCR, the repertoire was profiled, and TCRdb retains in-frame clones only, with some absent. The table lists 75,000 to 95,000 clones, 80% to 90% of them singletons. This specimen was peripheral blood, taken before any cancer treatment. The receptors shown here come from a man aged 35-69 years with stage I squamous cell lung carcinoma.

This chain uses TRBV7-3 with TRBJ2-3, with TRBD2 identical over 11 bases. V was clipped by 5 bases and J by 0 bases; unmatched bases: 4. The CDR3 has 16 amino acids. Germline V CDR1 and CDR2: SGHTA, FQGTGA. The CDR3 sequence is CASSVGLAASTDTQYF. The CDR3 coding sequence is TGTGCCAGCAGCGTGGGACTAGCGGCTAGCACAGATACGCAGTATTTT.

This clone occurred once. In DNA, the CDR3 is TGTGCCAGCAGCCCTAGAGGGCCCGAGGGTGAAAAACTGTTTTTT. Protein: CASSPRGPEGEKLFF. The chain uses TRBV7-9 and TRBJ1-4; D ambiguous. Looked up from germline, CDR1 is SEHNR and CDR2 is FQNEAQ (reference sequence). The CDR3 covers 15 residues. V lost 5 bases to trimming and J lost 7 bases, with 17 bases between them.

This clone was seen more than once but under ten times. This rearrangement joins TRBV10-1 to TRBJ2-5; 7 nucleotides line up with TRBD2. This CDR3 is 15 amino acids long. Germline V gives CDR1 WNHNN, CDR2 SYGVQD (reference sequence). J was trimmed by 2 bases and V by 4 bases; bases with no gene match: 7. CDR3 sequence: CASSGSGTMQETQYF. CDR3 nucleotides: TGCGCCAGCAGTGGTTCCGGGACTATGCAAGAGACCCAGTACTTC.

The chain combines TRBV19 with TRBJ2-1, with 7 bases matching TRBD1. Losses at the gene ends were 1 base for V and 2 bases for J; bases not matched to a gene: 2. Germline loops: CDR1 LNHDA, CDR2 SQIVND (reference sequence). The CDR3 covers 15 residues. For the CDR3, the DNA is TGTGCCAGTAGTATAGCTGGACAGGCCTACAATGAGCAGTTCTTC. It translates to CASSIAGQAYNEQFF.

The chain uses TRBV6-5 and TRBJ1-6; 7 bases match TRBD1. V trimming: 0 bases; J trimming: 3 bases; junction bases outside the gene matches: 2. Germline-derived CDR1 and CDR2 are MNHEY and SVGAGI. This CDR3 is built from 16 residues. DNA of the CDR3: TGTGCCAGCAGTTACTCCGGGACAGTCTATAATTCACCCCTCCACTTT. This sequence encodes CASSYSGTVYNSPLHF.

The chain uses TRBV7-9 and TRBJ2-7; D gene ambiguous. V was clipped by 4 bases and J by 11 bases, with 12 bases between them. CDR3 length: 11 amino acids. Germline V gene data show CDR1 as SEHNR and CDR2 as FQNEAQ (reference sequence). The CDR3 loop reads CASSSTSLEYF. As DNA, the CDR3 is TGTGCCAGCAGCTCGACCTCTCTGGAGTACTTC.

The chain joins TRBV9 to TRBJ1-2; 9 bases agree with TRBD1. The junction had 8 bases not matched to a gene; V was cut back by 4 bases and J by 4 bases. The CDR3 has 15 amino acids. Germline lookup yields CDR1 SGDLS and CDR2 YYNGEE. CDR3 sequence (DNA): TGTGCCAGCAGCTCCTTAACAGGGGGCGCCTATGGCTACACCTTC. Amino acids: CASSSLTGGAYGYTF.

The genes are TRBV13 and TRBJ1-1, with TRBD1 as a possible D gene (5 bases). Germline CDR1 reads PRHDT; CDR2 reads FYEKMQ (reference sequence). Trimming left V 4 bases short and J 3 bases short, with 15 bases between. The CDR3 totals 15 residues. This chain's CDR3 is CASSSLGEGDTEAFF. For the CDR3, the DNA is TGTGCCAGCAGCTCGTTAGGGGAAGGTGACACTGAAGCTTTCTTT.

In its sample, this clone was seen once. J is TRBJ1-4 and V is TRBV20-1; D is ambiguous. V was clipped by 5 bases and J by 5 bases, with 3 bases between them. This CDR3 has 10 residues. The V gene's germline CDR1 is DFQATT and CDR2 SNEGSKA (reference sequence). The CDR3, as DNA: TGCAGTGCTCCCAATGAAAAACTGTTTTTT. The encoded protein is CSAPNEKLFF.

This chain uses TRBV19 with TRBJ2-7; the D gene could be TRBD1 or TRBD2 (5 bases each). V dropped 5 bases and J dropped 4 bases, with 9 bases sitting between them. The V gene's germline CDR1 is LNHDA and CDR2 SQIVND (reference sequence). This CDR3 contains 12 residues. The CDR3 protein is CASSLRGYEQYF. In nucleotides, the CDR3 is TGTGCCAGTAGTTTGAGGGGATACGAGCAGTACTTC.

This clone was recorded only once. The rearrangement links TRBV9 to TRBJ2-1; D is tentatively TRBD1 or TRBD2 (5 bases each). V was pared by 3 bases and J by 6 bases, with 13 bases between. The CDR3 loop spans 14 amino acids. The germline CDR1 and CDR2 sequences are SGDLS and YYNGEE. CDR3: CASSAGSGFNEQFF. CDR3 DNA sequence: TGTGCCAGCAGCGCAGGGAGTGGGTTCAATGAGCAGTTCTTC.

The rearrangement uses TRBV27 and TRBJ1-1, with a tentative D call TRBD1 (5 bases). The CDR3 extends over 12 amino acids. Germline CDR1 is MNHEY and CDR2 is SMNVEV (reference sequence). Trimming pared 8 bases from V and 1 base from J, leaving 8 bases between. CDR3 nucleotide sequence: TGTGCCAGCCGCAGGGCGAACACTGAAGCTTTCTTT. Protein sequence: CASRRANTEAFF.

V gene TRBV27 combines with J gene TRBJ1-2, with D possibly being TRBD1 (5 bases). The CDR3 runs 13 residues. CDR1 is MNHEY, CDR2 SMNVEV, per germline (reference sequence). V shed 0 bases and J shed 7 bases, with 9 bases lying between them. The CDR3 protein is CASSLSGAGGYTF. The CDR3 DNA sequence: TGTGCCAGCAGTTTATCCGGGGCTGGTGGCTACACCTTC.

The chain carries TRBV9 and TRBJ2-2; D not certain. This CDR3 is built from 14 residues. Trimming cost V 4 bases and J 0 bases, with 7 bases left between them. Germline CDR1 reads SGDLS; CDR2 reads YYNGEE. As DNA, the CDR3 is TGTGCCAGCAGCCGGGTCCCGAACACCGGGGAGCTGTTTTTT. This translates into CASSRVPNTGELFF.

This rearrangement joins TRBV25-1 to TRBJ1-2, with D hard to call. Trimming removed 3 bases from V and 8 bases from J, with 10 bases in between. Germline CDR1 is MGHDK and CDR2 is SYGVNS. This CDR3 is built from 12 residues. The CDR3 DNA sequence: TGTGCCAGCAGTGACCCCCGGCGCGGCTACACCTTC. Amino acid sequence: CASSDPRRGYTF.

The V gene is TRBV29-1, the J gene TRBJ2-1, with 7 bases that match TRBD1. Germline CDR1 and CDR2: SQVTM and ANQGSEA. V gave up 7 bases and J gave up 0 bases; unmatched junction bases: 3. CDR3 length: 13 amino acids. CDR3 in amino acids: CSARQGSYNEQFF. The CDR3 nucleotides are TGCAGCGCAAGACAGGGCTCCTACAATGAGCAGTTCTTC.

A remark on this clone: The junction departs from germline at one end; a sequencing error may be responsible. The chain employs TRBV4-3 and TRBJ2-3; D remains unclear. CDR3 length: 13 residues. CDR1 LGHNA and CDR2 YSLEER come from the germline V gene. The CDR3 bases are TGCGCCAGCAGCCAAGATAAGGGATTATCCTTGGCATTT. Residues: CASSQDKGLSLAF.

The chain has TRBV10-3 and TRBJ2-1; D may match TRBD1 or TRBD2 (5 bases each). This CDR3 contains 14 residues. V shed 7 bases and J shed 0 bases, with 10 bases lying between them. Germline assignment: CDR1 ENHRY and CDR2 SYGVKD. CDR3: CAITRDLSYNEQFF. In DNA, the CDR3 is TGTGCCATCACCAGGGACCTCTCCTACAATGAGCAGTTCTTC.

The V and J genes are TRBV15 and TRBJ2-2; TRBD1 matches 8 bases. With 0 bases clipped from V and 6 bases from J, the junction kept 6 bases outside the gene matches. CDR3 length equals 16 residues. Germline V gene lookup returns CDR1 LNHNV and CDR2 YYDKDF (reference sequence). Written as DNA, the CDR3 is TGTGCCACCAGCAGAGATCCGAGACAGGGGCCCGGGGAGCTGTTTTTT. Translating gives CATSRDPRQGPGELFF.

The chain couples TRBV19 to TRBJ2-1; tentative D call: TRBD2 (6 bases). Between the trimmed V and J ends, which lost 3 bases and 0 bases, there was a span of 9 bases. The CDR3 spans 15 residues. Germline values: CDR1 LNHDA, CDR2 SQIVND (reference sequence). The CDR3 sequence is CASSIMGGSYNEQFF. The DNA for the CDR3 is TGTGCCAGTAGTATTATGGGAGGCTCCTACAATGAGCAGTTCTTC.

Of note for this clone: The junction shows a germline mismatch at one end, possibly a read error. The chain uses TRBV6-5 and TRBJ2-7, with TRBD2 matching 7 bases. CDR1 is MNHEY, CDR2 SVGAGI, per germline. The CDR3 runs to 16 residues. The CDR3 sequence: CASSYSHGRPSHEQYF. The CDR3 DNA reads TGTGCCAGCAGTTACTCGCACGGGAGGCCCTCCCACGAGCAGTACTTC.